Listed here is a single T cell receptor (beta chain). Its specificity is unknown. This sample is drawn from a study of beta chain features in type 1 diabetes. The isolated RNA, all of it, was reverse transcribed, so expressed TCRB transcripts were what got sequenced. The repertoire was sequenced with immunoSEQ multiplex PCR; TCRdb's copy has only in-frame clones and lacks some. The sample lists about 150,000 clones; 11% were seen once. CDR1 and CDR2 from the germline V gene are MNHEY and SVGAGI. The CDR3 loop spans 15 amino acids. Losses at the gene ends were 5 bases for V and 8 bases for J; bases not matched to a gene: 12. The study's findings and limits: Shortening that was moderate but significant affected the TCRB CDR3s of Type 1 diabetes patients in all four CD4+ subsets. At VDJ recombination sites, type 1 diabetes patients had fewer insertions and more deleted nucleotides.

Cell sorting via CD45RO/CCR7/CD25/CD127/CD95/CD27 was performed to obtain CD4+ naive, central memory, regulatory and stem cell-like memory cells. The chain has TRBV6-5 and TRBJ2-5; 9 nucleotides agree with TRBD1. The sequence was collected from a man aged 18-30 years in good health. Sequencing used central memory CD4+ T cells from blood. CDR3 sequence: CASSLDRGAKITQYF. CDR3 nucleotide sequence: TGTGCCAGCAGTCTAGACAGGGGGGCCAAGATAACCCAGTACTTC.